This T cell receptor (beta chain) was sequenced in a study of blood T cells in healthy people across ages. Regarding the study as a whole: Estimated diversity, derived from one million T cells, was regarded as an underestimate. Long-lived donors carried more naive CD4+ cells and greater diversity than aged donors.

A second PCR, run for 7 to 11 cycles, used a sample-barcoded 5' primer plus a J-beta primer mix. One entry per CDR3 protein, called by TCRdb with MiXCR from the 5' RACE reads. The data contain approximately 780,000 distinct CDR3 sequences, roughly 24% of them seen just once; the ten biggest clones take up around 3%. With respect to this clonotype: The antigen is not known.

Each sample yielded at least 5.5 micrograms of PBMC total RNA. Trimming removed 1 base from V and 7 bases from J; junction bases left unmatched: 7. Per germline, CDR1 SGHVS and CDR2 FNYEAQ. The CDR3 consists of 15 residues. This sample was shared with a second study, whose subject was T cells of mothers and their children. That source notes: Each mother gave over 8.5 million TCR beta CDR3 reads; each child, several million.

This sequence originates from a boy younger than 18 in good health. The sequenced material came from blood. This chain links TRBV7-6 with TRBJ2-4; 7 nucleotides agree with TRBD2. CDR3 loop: CASSLGSGGGNIQYF. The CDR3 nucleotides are TGTGCCAGCAGCTTAGGCAGTGGGGGAGGGAACATTCAGTACTTC.